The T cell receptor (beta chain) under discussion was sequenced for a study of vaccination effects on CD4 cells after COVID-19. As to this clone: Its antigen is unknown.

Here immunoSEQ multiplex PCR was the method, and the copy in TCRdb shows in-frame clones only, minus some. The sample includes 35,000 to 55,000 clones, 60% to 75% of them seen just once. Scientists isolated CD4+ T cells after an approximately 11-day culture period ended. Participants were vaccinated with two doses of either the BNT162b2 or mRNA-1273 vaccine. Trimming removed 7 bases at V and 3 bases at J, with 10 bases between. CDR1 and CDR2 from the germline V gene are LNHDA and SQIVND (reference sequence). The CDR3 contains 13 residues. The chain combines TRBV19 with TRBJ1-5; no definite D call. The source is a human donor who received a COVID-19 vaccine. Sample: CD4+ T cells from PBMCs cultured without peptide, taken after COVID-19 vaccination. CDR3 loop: CASNQATNQPQHF. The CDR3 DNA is TGTGCCAGTAATCAGGCGACCAATCAGCCCCAGCATTTT.